This T cell receptor beta chain was identified during a study of resident and recirculating memory T cells in vitiligo. The CDR3 covers 16 residues. V was pared by 6 bases and J by 8 bases, with 14 bases of the junction left unmatched. Germline values: CDR1 SGHTA, CDR2 FQGTGA. This clone has only one observation. Sequencing used immunoSEQ multiplex PCR; TCRdb keeps in-frame clones, though not all of them. The sample has 70,000 to 75,000 clones; approximately 90% are singletons. The rearrangement uses TRBV7-3 and TRBJ2-3, with 10 nucleotides matching TRBD2. The TCR was taken from a male donor with vitiligo. Sequenced: blood. In DNA, the CDR3 is TGTGCCAGCAGTCCTGGGCTAGCGGGGGCCCAAGCTACGCAGTATTTT. It encodes CASSPGLAGAQATQYF.